This TCR beta chain was recovered during a study of PD-1 blockade in classical Hodgkin lymphoma. Study-wide points: Factors driving the repertoire differences, possibly disease activity or prior therapy, remain undefined. Individuals initiating nivolumab under 1 year after ASCT were excluded. Whereas CD4+ TCR diversity had risen significantly by C4D1, CD8+ TCR diversity had not. Relapsed/refractory patients reportedly had the lowest baseline TCR diversity, below newly diagnosed patients, who were below healthy donors.

A remark on this clone: Its target is unknown.

No patient escaped relapse after autologous stem cell transplantation, and brentuximab vedotin exposure varied. Data came from immunoSEQ multiplex PCR; TCRdb stores just in-frame clones and leaves some out. The sample has around 65,000 clones, roughly 88% seen once. From germline, CDR1 is MRHNA and CDR2 SNTAGT. The CDR3 runs to 17 residues. V lost 5 bases, J lost 0 bases, and 14 bases lay in between. This TCR derives from a human donor with classical Hodgkin lymphoma. The sequencing here drew on peripheral blood mononuclear cells (PBMCs), taken at baseline. V is TRBV6-4 and J is TRBJ2-6, with D perhaps TRBD1 (6 bases). In nucleotides, the CDR3 is TGTGCCAGCAGTAAAGGACAGCTGAGCTCTGGGGCCAACGTCCTGACTTTC. Its translation is CASSKGQLSSGANVLTF.